This TCR beta chain originates from a study of molecular identifiers for immune sequencing clone quantification. Study-level findings and limits: Jurkat TCR RNA spiked in from one cell could reportedly be detected among 800,000 to 1,000,000 naive cells. More than 98% of effector molecules, versus under 1% of naive-cell molecules, belonged to clones above 20 RNA copies.

Bulk TCR library preparation followed previously described methods with listed TCR primers. TCRdb ran MiXCR on the PCR reads and lists one entry per CDR3 protein. This sample has under 600,000 distinct CDR3 sequences; about 20% occur once, and the top ten carry under 0.85%. This clonotype was recorded at least ten times. The target antigen is unknown. The germline V gene has CDR1 SGHAT and CDR2 FQNNGV. CDR3 length: 16 amino acids. V shed 0 bases, J shed 1 base, and the junction held 2 bases outside the gene matches. RNA fractions of 10%, 30% or 50% and about 19,000 to 1,000,000 sorted cells were the source of naive CD8 libraries.

The source of this sequence is a human donor in good health. Some libraries in this study had Jurkat cell RNA spiked in. Sequencing was performed on naive CD8+ T cells from blood, with Jurkat cell RNA spiked in. As to subset: FACS-sorted CD8+CD4-CCR7+CD45RA+ naive T cells. The rearrangement uses TRBV11-2 and TRBJ2-3; 9 nucleotides agree with TRBD2. Here the CDR3 reads CASSLEVAGGTDTQYF. For the CDR3, the DNA is TGTGCCAGCAGCTTAGAGGTAGCGGGGGGCACAGATACGCAGTATTTT. The variable domain in full, with the rest retrieved from reference TRBV11-2 and TRBJ2-3, is EAGVAQSPRYKIIEKRQSVAFWCNPISGHATLYWYQQILGQGPKLLIQFQNNGVVDDSQLPKDRFSAERLKGVDSTLKIQPAKLEDSAVYLCASSLEVAGGTDTQYFGPGTRLTVL.